This T cell receptor beta chain appears in the sequencing data of a study of CD8+CD57+ T cells in acquired aplastic anemia. Study in general: Mean yield of DNA from sorted CD4+ and CD8+ cells was 3 to 3.5 ug.

Investigators profiled TCR beta VDJ and CDR3 from genomic DNA template. One entry per CDR3 protein results from TCRdb running MiXCR on the reads. The sample contains about 470,000 distinct CDR3 sequences, under 40% of which appear only once. Previously, flow cytometry had revealed CD8+CD57+ cell expansion in the patients chosen for sequencing. This clonotype has a handful of counts. Trimming shortened V by 6 bases and J by 0 bases, and 16 bases separated the two germline ends. The germline V gene encodes CDR1 SNHLY and CDR2 FYNNEI. The CDR3 spans 16 residues. Sequenced input: sorted CD4+, CD8+, or CD8+CD57+ T cells (not recorded which) from PBMCs. This sequence joins TRBV2 and TRBJ2-3, with D tentatively TRBD2 (6 bases). This clonotype was sampled from a human donor with aplastic anemia. CDR3 loop: CASRSGLHPSTDTQYF. CDR3 nucleotides: TGTGCCAGCAGGTCGGGACTGCACCCTAGCACAGATACGCAGTATTTT.